This passage covers 24 T cell receptor beta chains from one sample sequenced in a study of blood T cells in healthy people across ages. Using a J-beta primer mix together with a sample-barcoded 5' primer, a second PCR was run for about 6 to 12 cycles. TCRdb independently ran MiXCR on the 5' RACE reads; one entry per CDR3 protein. The table lists hundreds of thousands of distinct CDR3 sequences, about 25% of them singletons, with 29% in the top ten. Sequenced: blood. The receptors shown here come from a woman between 65 and 79 years old in good health.

This clonotype was detected only a few times. V usage is TRBV11-2 and J usage is TRBJ2-5; either TRBD1 or TRBD2 may fit D (5 bases each). The V end was cut by 7 bases, the J end by 5 bases, with 17 bases between. Germline V gives CDR1 SGHAT, CDR2 FQNNGV. This CDR3 has 14 residues. DNA of the CDR3: TGTGCCAGCACGACGACTGGGGGTCGCGAGACCCAGTACTTC. Its translation is CASTTTGGRETQYF.

This clonotype was recorded a few times. The chain links TRBV7-2 to TRBJ2-1, with TRBD2 as a possible D gene (6 bases). CDR1 is SGHTA, CDR2 FQGNSA, per germline. This CDR3 contains 14 residues. Trimming shortened V by 2 bases and J by 7 bases, and 12 bases separated the two germline ends. CDR3 in amino acids: CASSLKRLVNEQFF. CDR3 nucleotides: TGTGCCAGCAGCTTAAAGAGACTAGTGAATGAGCAGTTCTTC.

This clonotype has just a few counts. This sequence joins TRBV10-2 and TRBJ2-7, with 7 bases matching TRBD2. Germline V gives CDR1 WSHSY, CDR2 SAAADI. CDR3 length equals 12 residues. The ends lost 8 bases at V and 3 bases at J; junction bases unmatched: 4. CDR3 loop: CASVTSSYEQYF. The CDR3 nucleotides read TGCGCCAGCGTGACTAGCAGCTACGAGCAGTACTTC.

This chain connects TRBV28 to TRBJ2-1; D gene unclear. The CDR3 has 11 amino acids. Trimming took off 4 bases at V and 13 bases at J, with 11 bases between the two ends. CDR1 MDHEN and CDR2 SYDVKM come from the germline V gene. The DNA for the CDR3 is TGTGCCAGCAGTTCCCAAGAGACCCAGTTCTTC. It codes for CASSSQETQFF.

Many counts were recorded for this clonotype. The V gene is TRBV20-1, the J gene TRBJ2-2; D is undetermined. V dropped 6 bases and J dropped 1 base, with 6 bases sitting between them. The length of the CDR3 is 12 residues. Germline lookup yields CDR1 DFQATT and CDR2 SNEGSKA (reference sequence). CDR3 region: CSARQNTGELFF. DNA of the CDR3: TGCAGTGCCAGACAGAACACCGGGGAGCTGTTTTTT.

The J gene is TRBJ1-6, the V gene TRBV12-3 or TRBV12-4; no definite D call. Deletions cut 3 bases from V and 9 bases from J, with 6 bases between. The CDR3 loop spans 12 amino acids. CDR3 coding DNA: TGTGCCAGCAGTTTCGCCATTTCACCCCTCCACTTT. Amino acid sequence: CASSFAISPLHF.

This clonotype showed up just a few times. V gene TRBV7-2 combines with J gene TRBJ1-5; D perhaps matches TRBD1 (5 bases). Germline CDR1 SGHTA, CDR2 FQGNSA. This CDR3 is 13 amino acids long. V gave up 5 bases and J gave up 6 bases, with 11 bases separating them. CDR3 sequence: CASSRDQIQPQHF. The CDR3 DNA is TGTGCCAGCAGCCGGGACCAAATTCAGCCCCAGCATTTT.

The V call is TRBV7-2, the J call TRBJ2-1; TRBD2 is a possible D gene (6 bases). The germline CDR1 and CDR2 sequences are SGHTA and FQGNSA. V shed 5 bases and J shed 0 bases, with 8 bases lying between them. The CDR3 is 14 residues long. For the CDR3, the DNA is TGTGCCAGCAGCCTGGACTACTCCTACAATGAGCAGTTCTTC. It encodes CASSLDYSYNEQFF.

The chain uses TRBV6-6 and TRBJ2-3; D call uncertain. CDR1 MNHNY and CDR2 SVGAGI come from the germline V gene (reference sequence). V lost 6 bases and J 0 bases, leaving 10 bases between the germline ends. The CDR3 spans 14 residues. The CDR3 here is CASSPRASTDTQYF. For the CDR3, the DNA is TGTGCCAGCAGCCCCCGCGCGAGCACAGATACGCAGTATTTT.

The chain carries TRBV7-3 and TRBJ2-6; weak D call: TRBD1 (5 bases). CDR1 is SGHTA and CDR2 is FQGTGA in the germline V gene. The CDR3 contains 17 residues. Trimming removed 5 bases at V and 0 bases at J, with 14 bases between. CDR3: CASSPAHRSSGANVLTF. The CDR3 coding sequence is TGTGCCAGCAGCCCAGCTCACAGGAGCTCTGGGGCCAACGTCCTGACTTTC.

The chain employs TRBV7-9 and TRBJ2-7; D remains ambiguous. The germline CDR1 and CDR2 sequences are SEHNR and FQNEAQ (reference sequence). V gave up 8 bases and J gave up 0 bases, with 14 bases separating them. CDR3 size: 14 residues. The CDR3 spells CASGPSQSSYEQYF. In nucleotides, the CDR3 is TGTGCCAGCGGGCCCTCACAGAGCTCCTACGAGCAGTACTTC.

The chain carries TRBV28 and TRBJ2-5; D gene unclear. V shed 1 base and J shed 3 bases, with 21 bases lying between them. This CDR3 is 18 amino acids long. Germline V lookup: CDR1 MDHEN, CDR2 SYDVKM. In DNA, the CDR3 is TGTGCCAGCAGTTTATTTCTGGTCTCGGAACGGGTCGAAGAGACCCAGTACTTC. It yields the protein CASSLFLVSERVEETQYF.

In its sample, this clonotype was seen a few times. The chain joins TRBV11-2 to TRBJ1-2, with D unresolved. Looked up from germline, CDR1 is SGHAT and CDR2 is FQNNGV. V lost 1 base and J 3 bases, leaving 18 bases between the germline ends. There are 17 residues in the CDR3. The CDR3 region is CASSLVPRGRNDYGYTF. CDR3 bases: TGTGCCAGCAGCTTAGTTCCACGCGGACGCAACGACTATGGCTACACCTTC.

The table lists this clonotype with a few counts. The chain carries TRBV24-1 and TRBJ2-5; 9 bases line up with TRBD1. The DNA end lines up better with TRBJ2-1; the J call may be wrong. The CDR3 contains 15 residues. Germline V CDR1 and CDR2: KGHDR, SFDVKD. The CDR3 DNA is TGTGCCACCAGTGATTTCATGGACAGGGGTGGTCGGCAGTTCTTC. The encoded protein is CATSDFMDRGGRQFF.

This clonotype was counted only a few times. The V and J genes are TRBV5-6 and TRBJ2-5, with a tentative D call TRBD2 (7 bases). CDR3 length: 15 residues. Looked up from germline, CDR1 is SGHDT and CDR2 is YYEEEE. Trimming pared 7 bases from V and 0 bases from J, leaving 16 bases between. CDR3 sequence: CASCGGGGYQETQYF. The CDR3 DNA reads as TGTGCCAGCTGTGGGGGAGGGGGGTACCAAGAGACCCAGTACTTC.

This rearrangement joins TRBV29-1 to TRBJ1-2; D is ambiguous. Trimming stripped 3 bases from V and 4 bases from J, with 9 bases between. The CDR3 is 12 residues long. Germline V CDR1 and CDR2: SQVTM, ANQGSEA. The CDR3 DNA sequence: TGCAGCGTTGACTACAGCACCTATGGCTACACCTTC. Its translation is CSVDYSTYGYTF.

To note about this clonotype: A much larger clone differs from this one at a single base, so this may be a read error. The V call is TRBV29-1, the J call TRBJ2-5; perhaps TRBD2 as D (6 bases). Trimming removed 6 bases from V and 2 bases from J, with 13 bases in between. Germline lookup yields CDR1 SQVTM and CDR2 ANQGSEA. The CDR3 has 13 amino acids. The CDR3 sequence: CSVDAGLQETQYF. The CDR3 coding sequence is TGCAGCGTAGACGCGGGGTTACAAGAGACCCAGTACTTC.

This clonotype was counted between two and nine times. The V call is TRBV28, the J call TRBJ1-2; D gene unclear. This CDR3 is built from 13 residues. Germline-derived CDR1 and CDR2 are MDHEN and SYDVKM. The V end lost 6 bases, the J end lost 0 bases, and 8 bases lay between the germline ends. CDR3 sequence: CASRPESNYGYTF. The DNA of the CDR3 is TGTGCCAGCAGACCGGAGTCTAACTATGGCTACACCTTC.

The rearrangement uses TRBV4-1 and TRBJ2-1; TRBD2 matches 12 bases. J gave up 3 bases and V 2 bases, and 8 bases lay outside the gene matches. The CDR3 is 18 residues long. Germline V gene data show CDR1 as MGHRA and CDR2 as YSYEKL. The CDR3: CASSQRHPTSGSYNEQFF. The CDR3 DNA follows: TGCGCCAGCAGCCAACGGCACCCGACTAGCGGGAGCTACAATGAGCAGTTCTTC.

This chain joins TRBV4-3 and TRBJ2-7; the D gene is possibly TRBD2 (5 bases). From germline, CDR1 is LGHNA and CDR2 YSLEER. Deletions cut 1 base from V and 0 bases from J, with 10 bases between. The CDR3 consists of 15 residues. CDR3 sequence: CASSQVLEGSYEQYF. CDR3 nucleotides: TGCGCCAGCAGCCAAGTTCTCGAGGGCTCCTACGAGCAGTACTTC.

The genes are TRBV5-1 and TRBJ1-1, with 10 positions matching TRBD1. Looked up from germline, CDR1 is SGHRS and CDR2 is YFSETQ. V lost 5 bases, J lost 4 bases, and 5 bases stayed unmatched. The CDR3 contains 14 residues. The CDR3 DNA follows: TGCGCCAGCAGTCTTGACAGGGGGCCCACTGAAGCTTTCTTT. It codes for CASSLDRGPTEAFF. Complete variable domain (other parts from reference TRBV5-1 and TRBJ1-1): KAGVTQTPRYLIKTRGQQVTLSCSPISGHRSVSWYQQTPGQGLQFLFEYFSETQRNKGNFPGRFSGRQFSNSRSEMNVSTLELGDSALYLCASSLDRGPTEAFFGQGTRLTVV.

The rearrangement links TRBV28 to TRBJ2-7; TRBD1 matches at 8 bases. The CDR3 is 13 residues long. Germline CDR1 MDHEN, CDR2 SYDVKM. The CDR3 coding sequence is TGTGCAGGAGGCGGCGGGACAGGTTACGAGCAGTACTTC. Protein sequence: CAGGGGTGYEQYF.

The chain employs TRBV29-1 and TRBJ2-7, with D hard to call. Germline values: CDR1 SQVTM, CDR2 ANQGSEA. The length of the CDR3 is 13 residues. Trimming left V 4 bases short and J 4 bases short, with 14 bases between. As DNA, the CDR3 is TGCAGCGTTGGCGTTGGGGTGAGATACGAGCAGTACTTC. Its translation: CSVGVGVRYEQYF.

The chain has TRBV20-1 and TRBJ2-1; 9 positions match TRBD1. Trimming removed 5 bases from V and 9 bases from J; junction bases left unmatched: 8. The CDR3 length is 13 residues. In germline, CDR1 is DFQATT, CDR2 SNEGSKA (reference sequence). CDR3 sequence (DNA): TGCAGTGCTGGACAGGGGAGGATTGGTGAGCAGTTCTTC. Protein product: CSAGQGRIGEQFF.